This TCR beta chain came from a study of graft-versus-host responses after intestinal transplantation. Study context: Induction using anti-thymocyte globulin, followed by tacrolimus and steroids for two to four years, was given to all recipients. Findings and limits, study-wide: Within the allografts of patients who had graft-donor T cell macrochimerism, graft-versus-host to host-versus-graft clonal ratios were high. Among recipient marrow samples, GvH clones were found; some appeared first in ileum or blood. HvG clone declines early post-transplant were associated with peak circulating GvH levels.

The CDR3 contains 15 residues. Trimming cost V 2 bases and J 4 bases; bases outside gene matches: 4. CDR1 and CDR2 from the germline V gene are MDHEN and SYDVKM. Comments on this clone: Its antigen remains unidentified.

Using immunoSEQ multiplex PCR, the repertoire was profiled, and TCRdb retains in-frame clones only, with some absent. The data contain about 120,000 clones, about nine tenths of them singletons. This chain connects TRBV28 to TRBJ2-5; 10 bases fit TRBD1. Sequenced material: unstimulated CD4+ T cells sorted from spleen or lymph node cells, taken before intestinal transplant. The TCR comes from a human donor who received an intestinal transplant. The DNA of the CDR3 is TGTGCCAGCAGTTTAACCGGGACAGGGGTAGAGACCCAGTACTTC. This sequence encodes CASSLTGTGVETQYF.